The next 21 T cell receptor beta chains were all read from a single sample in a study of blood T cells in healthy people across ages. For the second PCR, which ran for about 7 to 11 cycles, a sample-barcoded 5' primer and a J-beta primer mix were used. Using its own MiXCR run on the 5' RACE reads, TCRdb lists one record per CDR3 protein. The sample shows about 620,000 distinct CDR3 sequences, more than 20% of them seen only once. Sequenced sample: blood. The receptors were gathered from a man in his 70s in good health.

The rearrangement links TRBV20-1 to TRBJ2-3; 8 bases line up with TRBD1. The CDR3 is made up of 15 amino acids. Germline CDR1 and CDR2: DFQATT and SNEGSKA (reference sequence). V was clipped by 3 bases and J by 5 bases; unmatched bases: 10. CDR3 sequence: CSASRPDRVGDTQYF. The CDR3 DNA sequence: TGCAGTGCTAGTCGCCCGGACAGGGTGGGAGATACGCAGTATTTT.

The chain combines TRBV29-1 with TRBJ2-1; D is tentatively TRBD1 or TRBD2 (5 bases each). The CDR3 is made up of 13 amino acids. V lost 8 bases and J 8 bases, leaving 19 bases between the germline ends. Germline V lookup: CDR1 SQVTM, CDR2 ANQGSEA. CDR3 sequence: CSCRGAALDEQFF. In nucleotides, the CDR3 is TGCAGCTGTCGAGGGGCTGCCTTGGATGAGCAGTTCTTC.

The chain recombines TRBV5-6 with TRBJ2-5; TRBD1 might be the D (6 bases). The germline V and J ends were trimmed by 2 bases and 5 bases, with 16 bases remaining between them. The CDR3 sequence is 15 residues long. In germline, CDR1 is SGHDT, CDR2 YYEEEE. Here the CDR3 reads CASSFLGGSLETQYF. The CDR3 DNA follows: TGTGCCAGCAGCTTTCTAGGGGGTTCTCTGGAGACCCAGTACTTC.

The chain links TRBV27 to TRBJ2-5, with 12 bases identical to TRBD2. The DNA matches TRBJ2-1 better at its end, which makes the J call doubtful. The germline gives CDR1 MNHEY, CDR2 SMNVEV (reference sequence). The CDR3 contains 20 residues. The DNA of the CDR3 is TGTGCCAGCAGTCTCACGTCTTGGCTAGCGGGAGGGTCACGATACAATGAGCAGTTCTTC. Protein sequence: CASSLTSWLAGGSRYNEQFF.

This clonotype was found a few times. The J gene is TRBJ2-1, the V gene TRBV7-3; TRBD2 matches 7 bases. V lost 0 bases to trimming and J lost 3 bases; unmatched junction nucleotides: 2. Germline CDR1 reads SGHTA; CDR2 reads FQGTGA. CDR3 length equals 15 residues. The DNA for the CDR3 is TGTGCCAGCAGCTTAACCCCTAGCGGCTACAATGAGCAGTTCTTC. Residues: CASSLTPSGYNEQFF.

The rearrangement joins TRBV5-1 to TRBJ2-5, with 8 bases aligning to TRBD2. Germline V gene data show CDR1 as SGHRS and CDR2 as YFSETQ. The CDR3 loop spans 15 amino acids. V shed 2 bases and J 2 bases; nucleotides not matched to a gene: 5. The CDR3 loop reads CASSFSSGYQETQYF. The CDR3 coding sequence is TGCGCCAGCAGCTTTTCTAGCGGGTATCAAGAGACCCAGTACTTC. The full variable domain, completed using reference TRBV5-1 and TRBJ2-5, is KAGVTQTPRYLIKTRGQQVTLSCSPISGHRSVSWYQQTPGQGLQFLFEYFSETQRNKGNFPGRFSGRQFSNSRSEMNVSTLELGDSALYLCASSFSSGYQETQYFGPGTRLLVL.

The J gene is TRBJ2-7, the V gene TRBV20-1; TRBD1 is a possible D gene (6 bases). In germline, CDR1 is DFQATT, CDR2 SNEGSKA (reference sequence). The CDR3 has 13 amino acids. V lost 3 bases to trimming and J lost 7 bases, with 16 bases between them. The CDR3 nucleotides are TGCAGTGCTAGCAGGGGCCCCTCAGGAGAGCAGTACTTC. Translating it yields CSASRGPSGEQYF.

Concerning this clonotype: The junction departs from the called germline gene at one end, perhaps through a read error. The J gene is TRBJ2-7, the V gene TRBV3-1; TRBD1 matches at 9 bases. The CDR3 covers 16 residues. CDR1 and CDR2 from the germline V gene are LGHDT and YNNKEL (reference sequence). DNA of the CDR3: TGTGCCAGCAGCCATACCGGGACAGGGCTTTCGGCCGAGCGGTACTTC. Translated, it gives CASSHTGTGLSAERYF.

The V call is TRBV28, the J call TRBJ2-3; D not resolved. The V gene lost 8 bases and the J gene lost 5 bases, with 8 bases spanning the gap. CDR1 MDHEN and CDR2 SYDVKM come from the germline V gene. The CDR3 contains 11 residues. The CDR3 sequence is CASLLQDTQYF. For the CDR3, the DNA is TGTGCCAGCCTCCTACAAGATACGCAGTATTTT.

DNA for the CDR3: TGCAGTGCTTTTGAGACTAGCGGGCGTGTGGATACGCAGTATTTT. Protein: CSAFETSGRVDTQYF. The rearrangement links TRBV20-1 to TRBJ2-3, with 10 positions matching TRBD2. The CDR3 runs to 15 residues. CDR1 is DFQATT and CDR2 is SNEGSKA in the germline V gene (reference sequence). Unmatched junction bases numbered 11, after V lost 5 bases and J lost 6 bases.

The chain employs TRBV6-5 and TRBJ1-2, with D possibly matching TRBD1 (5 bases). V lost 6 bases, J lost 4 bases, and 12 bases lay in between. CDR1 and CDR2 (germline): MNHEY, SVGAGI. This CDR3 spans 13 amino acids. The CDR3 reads CASSSGRAYGYTF. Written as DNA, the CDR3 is TGTGCCAGCAGCTCAGGGAGGGCCTATGGCTACACCTTC.

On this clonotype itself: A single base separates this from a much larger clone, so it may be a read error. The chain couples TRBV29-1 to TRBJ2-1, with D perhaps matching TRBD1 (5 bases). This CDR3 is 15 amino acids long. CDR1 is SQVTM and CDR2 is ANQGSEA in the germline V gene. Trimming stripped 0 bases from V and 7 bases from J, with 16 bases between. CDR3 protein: CSVEDHPNRRNEQFF. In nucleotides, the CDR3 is TGCAGCGTTGAAGATCATCCGAACAGGCGGAATGAGCAGTTCTTC.

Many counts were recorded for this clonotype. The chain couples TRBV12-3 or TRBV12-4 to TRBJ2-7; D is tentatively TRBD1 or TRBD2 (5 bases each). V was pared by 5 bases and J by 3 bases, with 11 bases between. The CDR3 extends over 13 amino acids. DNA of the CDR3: TGTGCCAGCAGTCTGGGGACGGGCTACGAGCAGTACTTC. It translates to CASSLGTGYEQYF.

The CDR3 spells CSATIWDSGDPEQYF. CDR3 coding DNA: TGCAGTGCTACCATTTGGGACAGTGGGGATCCCGAGCAGTACTTC. J is TRBJ2-7 and V is TRBV20-1; TRBD1 matches at 7 bases. Germline V CDR1 and CDR2: DFQATT, SNEGSKA (reference sequence). This CDR3 comprises 15 residues. The ends lost 4 bases at V and 6 bases at J; junction bases unmatched: 15.

CDR3 nucleotides: TGCGCCAGCAGCCAAGTCCCGGGGGAGCAGTACTTC. Its protein is CASSQVPGEQYF. This chain uses TRBV4-1 with TRBJ2-5, with TRBD2 as a possible D gene (6 bases). Germline V lookup: CDR1 MGHRA, CDR2 YSYEKL. V was cut by 1 base and J by 11 bases, with 11 bases left in between. This CDR3 is 12 amino acids long.

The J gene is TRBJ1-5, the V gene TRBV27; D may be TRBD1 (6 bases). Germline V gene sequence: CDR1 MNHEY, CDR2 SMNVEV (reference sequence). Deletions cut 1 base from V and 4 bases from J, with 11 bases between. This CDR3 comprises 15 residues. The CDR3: CASSLWGQRNQPQHF. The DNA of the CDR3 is TGTGCCAGCAGTTTATGGGGGCAAAGGAATCAGCCCCAGCATTTT.

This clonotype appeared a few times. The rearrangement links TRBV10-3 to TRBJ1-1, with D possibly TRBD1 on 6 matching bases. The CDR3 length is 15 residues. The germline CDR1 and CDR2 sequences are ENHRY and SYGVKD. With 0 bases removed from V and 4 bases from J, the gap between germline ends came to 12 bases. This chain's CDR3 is CAISESLSGATEAFF. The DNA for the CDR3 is TGTGCCATCAGTGAGTCCCTCTCGGGGGCCACTGAAGCTTTCTTT.

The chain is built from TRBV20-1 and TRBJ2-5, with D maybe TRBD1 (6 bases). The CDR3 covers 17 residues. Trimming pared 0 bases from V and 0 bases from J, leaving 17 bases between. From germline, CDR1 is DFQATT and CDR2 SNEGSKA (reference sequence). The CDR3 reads CSARDLVARGYQETQYF. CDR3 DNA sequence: TGCAGTGCTAGAGATCTCGTGGCTAGGGGGTACCAAGAGACCCAGTACTTC.

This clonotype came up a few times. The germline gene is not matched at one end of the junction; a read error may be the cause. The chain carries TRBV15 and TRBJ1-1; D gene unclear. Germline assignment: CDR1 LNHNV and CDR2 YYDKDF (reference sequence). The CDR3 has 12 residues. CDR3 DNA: TGTGCCACCAGCAGAGATCGTACTGAAACTTTCTTT. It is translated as CATSRDRTETFF.

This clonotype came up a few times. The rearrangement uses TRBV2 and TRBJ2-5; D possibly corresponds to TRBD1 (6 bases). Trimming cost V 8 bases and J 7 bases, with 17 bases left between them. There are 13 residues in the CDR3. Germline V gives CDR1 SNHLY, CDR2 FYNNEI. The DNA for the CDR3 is TGTGCCAGCTCGGTCAGGGGTGAGGGGACCCAGTACTTC. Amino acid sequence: CASSVRGEGTQYF.

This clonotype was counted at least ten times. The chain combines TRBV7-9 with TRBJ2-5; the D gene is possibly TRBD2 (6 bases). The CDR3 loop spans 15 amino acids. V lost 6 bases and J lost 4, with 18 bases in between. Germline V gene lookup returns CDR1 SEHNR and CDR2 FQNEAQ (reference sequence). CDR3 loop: CASRGGLRERETQYF. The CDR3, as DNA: TGTGCCAGCAGGGGAGGCTTGAGGGAGAGAGAGACCCAGTACTTC.